Listed below are T cell receptor beta chains from one sample, sequenced in a study of CD8+CD57+ T cells in acquired aplastic anemia. From the reads, TCRdb called clonotypes with MiXCR, one entry per CDR3 protein. The sample lists some 280,000 distinct CDR3 sequences, about 56% occurring once. Sequenced material: sorted CD4+, CD8+, or CD8+CD57+ T cells (not recorded which) from PBMCs. These receptors came from a human donor with severe aplastic anemia or a healthy control (not recorded which). Each CDR3 is given with its conserved first and last residue. The D gene is left open where the match is weak. Clone size is given for some rows only: seen once, a few or many times, or a class if the clone is expanded.

j_gene | v_gene | d_gene | abundance | CDR3aa
TRBJ1-4 | TRBV5-1 | - | many | CASSLKRGAEKLFF
TRBJ1-1 | TRBV29-1 | - | - | CSVEGHSEAFF
TRBJ1-6 | TRBV20-1 | TRBD1 | many | CSAREIEQGIYDSPLHF
TRBJ2-6 | TRBV12-3/TRBV12-4 | TRBD2 | few | CASSLIGGGRNTGANVLTF
TRBJ2-1 | TRBV9 | - | many | CASSGGAWSNEQFF
TRBJ1-3 | TRBV20-1 | - | many | CSARLDGFPTGNTIYF
TRBJ2-5 | TRBV20-1 | TRBD1 | many | CSARASDRGQTQYF
TRBJ1-6 | TRBV9 | - | - | CASSVDVRPPLHF
TRBJ1-1 | TRBV4-2 | - | - | CASSLIEAFF
TRBJ1-3 | TRBV7-9 | - | - | CASSLGSVGYTIYF
TRBJ2-7 | TRBV7-9 | - | - | CASSEKRTDVGGEQYF
TRBJ2-7 | TRBV10-3 | - | - | CASSVERSYEQYF
TRBJ1-1 | TRBV7-3 | TRBD1 | - | CASSPQGARDTEAFF
TRBJ1-6 | TRBV14 | TRBD1 | - | CASSQGTGERPLHF
TRBJ2-3 | TRBV20-1 | TRBD2 | - | CSAGPGLVEDTQYF
TRBJ1-2 | TRBV30 | - | many | CAWRPGDLANYGYTF
TRBJ1-5 | TRBV6-6 | - | many | CASNVVRQPQHF
TRBJ2-5 | TRBV19 | - | many | CASSIEEETQYF
TRBJ1-2 | TRBV5-1 | - | - | CASSLSGVGEGGYTF
TRBJ1-2 | TRBV20-1 | TRBD1 | few | CSAPGQGSYTF
TRBJ2-7 | TRBV29-1 | TRBD1 | - | CSVEDQHRGYEQYF
TRBJ2-7 | TRBV12-5 | - | - | CASGRGGAGSYEQYF
TRBJ1-2 | TRBV19 | - | - | CASSPPGSVYGYTF
TRBJ2-3 | TRBV2 | - | - | CASSVASGTDTQYF
TRBJ1-2 | TRBV5-8 | - | many | CASSFDPNYGYTF
TRBJ1-2 | TRBV12-3/TRBV12-4 | - | - | CASSLVGGSNYGYTF
TRBJ2-7 | TRBV6-6 | TRBD1 | - | CASSYLKQGYEQYF
TRBJ1-5 | TRBV19 | - | - | CASSTSGSNQPQHF
TRBJ2-5 | TRBV7-8 | - | few | CASSAQETQYF
TRBJ1-4 | TRBV11-2 | - | many | CASSYNEKLFF
TRBJ1-1 | TRBV25-1 | TRBD1 | - | CASSKDRANTEAFF
TRBJ2-7 | TRBV5-6 | - | - | CASSLGQIGSYEQYF
TRBJ1-1 | TRBV19 | - | - | CASSIVPGNTEAFF
TRBJ2-5 | TRBV15 | TRBD1 | - | CATSLRGETQYF
TRBJ2-5 | TRBV7-2 | TRBD1 | - | CASSLAGQRQETQYF
TRBJ1-2 | TRBV5-1 | TRBD1 | - | CASSLASTGNGYTF
TRBJ2-7 | TRBV27 | TRBD2 | - | CASSFGGTYEQNF
TRBJ1-2 | TRBV19 | TRBD1 | many | CASRVTGATNYGYTF
TRBJ2-3 | TRBV7-8 | TRBD1 | few | CASGDRVLTDTQYF
TRBJ2-7 | TRBV2 | TRBD2 | - | CASRTTSGGFEQYF